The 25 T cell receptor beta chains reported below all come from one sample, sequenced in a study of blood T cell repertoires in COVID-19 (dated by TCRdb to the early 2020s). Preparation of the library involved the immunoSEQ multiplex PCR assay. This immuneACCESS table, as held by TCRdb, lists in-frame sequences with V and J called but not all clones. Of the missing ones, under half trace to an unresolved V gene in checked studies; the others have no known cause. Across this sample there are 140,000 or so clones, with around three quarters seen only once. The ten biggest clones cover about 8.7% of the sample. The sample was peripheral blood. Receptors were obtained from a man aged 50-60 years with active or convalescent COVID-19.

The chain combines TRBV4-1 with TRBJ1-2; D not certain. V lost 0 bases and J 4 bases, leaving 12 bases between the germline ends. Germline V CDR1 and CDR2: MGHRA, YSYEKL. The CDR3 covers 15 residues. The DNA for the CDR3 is TGCGCCAGCAGCCAAGATAGAGGCGCGGGCTATGGCTACACCTTC. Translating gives CASSQDRGAGYGYTF.

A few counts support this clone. CDR3 loop: CASSGAGTGFYEQYF. The CDR3 nucleotides are TGTGCCAGCAGTGGGGCCGGGACAGGCTTCTACGAGCAGTACTTC. The rearrangement joins TRBV6-4 to TRBJ2-7, with 8 bases that match TRBD1. Germline assignment: CDR1 MRHNA and CDR2 SNTAGT. This CDR3 comprises 15 residues. V shed 4 bases and J 3 bases; nucleotides not matched to a gene: 8.

CDR3 sequence: CASSLLLAGGKGETQYF. The CDR3 nucleotides read TGTGCCAGCAGTTTGTTACTAGCGGGAGGAAAGGGGGAGACCCAGTACTTC. V gene TRBV28 combines with J gene TRBJ2-5, with 12 bases fitting TRBD2. CDR1 is MDHEN and CDR2 is SYDVKM in the germline V gene. There are 17 residues in the CDR3. Unmatched junction bases numbered 10, after V lost 3 bases and J lost 5 bases.

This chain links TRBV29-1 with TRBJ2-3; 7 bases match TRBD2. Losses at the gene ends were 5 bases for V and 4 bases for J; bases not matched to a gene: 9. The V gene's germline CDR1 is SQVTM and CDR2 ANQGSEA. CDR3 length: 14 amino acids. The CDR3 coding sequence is TGCAGCGTTCCCGCGGGCGGGAGAGCAGATACGCAGTATTTT. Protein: CSVPAGGRADTQYF.

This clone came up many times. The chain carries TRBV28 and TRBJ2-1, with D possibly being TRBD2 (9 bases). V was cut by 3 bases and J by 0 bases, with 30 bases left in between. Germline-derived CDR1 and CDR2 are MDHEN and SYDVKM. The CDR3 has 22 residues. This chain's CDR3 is CASSFPGQDPVNSGSSYNEQFF. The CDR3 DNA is TGTGCCAGCAGTTTCCCGGGACAGGATCCTGTTAATAGCGGGAGCTCCTACAATGAGCAGTTCTTC.

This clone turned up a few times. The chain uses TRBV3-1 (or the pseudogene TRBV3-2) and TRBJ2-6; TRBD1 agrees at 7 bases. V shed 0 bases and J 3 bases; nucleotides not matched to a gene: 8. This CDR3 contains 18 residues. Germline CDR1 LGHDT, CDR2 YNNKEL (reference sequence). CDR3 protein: CASSQESRGNLGANVLTF. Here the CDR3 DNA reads TGTGCCAGCAGCCAAGAGAGCAGGGGGAACCTTGGGGCCAACGTCCTGACTTTC.

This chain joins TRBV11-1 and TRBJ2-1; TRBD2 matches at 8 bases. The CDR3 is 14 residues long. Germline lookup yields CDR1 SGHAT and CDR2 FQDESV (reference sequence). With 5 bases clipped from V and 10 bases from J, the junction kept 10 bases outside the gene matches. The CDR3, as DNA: TGTGCCAGCAGCCCCTACAGCGGGAGCACCGAGCAGTTCTTC. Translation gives CASSPYSGSTEQFF.

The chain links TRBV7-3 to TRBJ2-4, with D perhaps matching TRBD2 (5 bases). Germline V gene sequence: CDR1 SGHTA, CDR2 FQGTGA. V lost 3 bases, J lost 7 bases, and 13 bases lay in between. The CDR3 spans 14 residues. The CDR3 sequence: CASSLTNTGNIQYF. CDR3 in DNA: TGTGCCAGCAGCTTGACGAACACGGGGAACATTCAGTACTTC.

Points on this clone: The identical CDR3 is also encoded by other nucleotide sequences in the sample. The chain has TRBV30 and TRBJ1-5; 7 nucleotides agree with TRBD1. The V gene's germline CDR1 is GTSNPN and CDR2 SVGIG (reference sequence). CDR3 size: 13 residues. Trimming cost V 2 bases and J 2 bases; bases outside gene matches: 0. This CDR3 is CAWSTGGNQPQHF. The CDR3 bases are TGTGCCTGGAGTACAGGGGGCAATCAGCCCCAGCATTTT.

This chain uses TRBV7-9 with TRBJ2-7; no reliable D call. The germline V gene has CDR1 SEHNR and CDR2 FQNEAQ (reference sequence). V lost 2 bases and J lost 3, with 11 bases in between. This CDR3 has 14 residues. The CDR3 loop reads CASSLLQPSYEQYF. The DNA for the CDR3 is TGTGCCAGCAGCTTATTACAGCCAAGCTACGAGCAGTACTTC.

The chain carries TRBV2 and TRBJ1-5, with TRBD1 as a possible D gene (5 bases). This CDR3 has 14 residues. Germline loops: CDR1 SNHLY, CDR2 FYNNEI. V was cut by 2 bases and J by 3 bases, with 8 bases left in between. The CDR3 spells CASSEQGPNQPQHF. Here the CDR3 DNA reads TGTGCCAGCAGTGAACAGGGCCCCAATCAGCCCCAGCATTTT.

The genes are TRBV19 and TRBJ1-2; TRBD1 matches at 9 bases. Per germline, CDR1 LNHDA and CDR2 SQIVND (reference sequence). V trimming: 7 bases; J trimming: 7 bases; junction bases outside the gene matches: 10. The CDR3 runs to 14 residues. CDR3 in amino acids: CASIMGQGLAGYTF. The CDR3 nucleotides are TGTGCCAGTATCATGGGACAGGGTCTTGCTGGCTACACCTTC.

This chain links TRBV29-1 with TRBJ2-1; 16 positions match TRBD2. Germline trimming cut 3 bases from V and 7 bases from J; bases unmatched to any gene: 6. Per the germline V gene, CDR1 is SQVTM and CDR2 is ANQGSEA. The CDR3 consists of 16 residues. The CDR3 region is CSVEGLAGGRWNEQFF. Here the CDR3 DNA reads TGCAGCGTTGAGGGACTAGCGGGAGGGAGATGGAATGAGCAGTTCTTC.

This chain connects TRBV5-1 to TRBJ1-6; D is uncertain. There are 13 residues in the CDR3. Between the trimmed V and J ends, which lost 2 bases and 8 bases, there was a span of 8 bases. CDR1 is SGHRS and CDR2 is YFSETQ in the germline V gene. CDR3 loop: CASSFSADSPLHF. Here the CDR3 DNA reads TGCGCCAGCAGCTTCTCCGCAGATTCACCCCTCCACTTT.

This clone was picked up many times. In DNA form, the CDR3 reads TGTGCCAGCAGCTCACGACTAGCGGGGAGCACAGATACGCAGTATTTT. Translating it yields CASSSRLAGSTDTQYF. The chain couples TRBV7-2 to TRBJ2-3; TRBD2 aligns across 11 bases. There are 16 residues in the CDR3. Germline V gene lookup returns CDR1 SGHTA and CDR2 FQGNSA. Trimming removed 4 bases from V and 0 bases from J; junction bases left unmatched: 3.

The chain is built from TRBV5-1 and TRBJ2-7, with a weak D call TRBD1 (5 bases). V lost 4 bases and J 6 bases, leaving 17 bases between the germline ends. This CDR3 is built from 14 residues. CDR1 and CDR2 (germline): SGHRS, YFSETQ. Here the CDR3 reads CASSGASMASEQYF. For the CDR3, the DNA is TGCGCCAGCAGCGGGGCCTCCATGGCCTCCGAGCAGTACTTC.

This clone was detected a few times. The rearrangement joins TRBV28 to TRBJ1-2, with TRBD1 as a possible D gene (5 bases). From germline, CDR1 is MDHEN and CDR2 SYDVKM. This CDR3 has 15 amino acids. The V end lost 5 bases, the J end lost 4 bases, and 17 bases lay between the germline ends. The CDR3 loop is CASSPPPRQFYGYTF. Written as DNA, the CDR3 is TGTGCCAGCAGTCCACCCCCAAGACAGTTCTATGGCTACACCTTC.

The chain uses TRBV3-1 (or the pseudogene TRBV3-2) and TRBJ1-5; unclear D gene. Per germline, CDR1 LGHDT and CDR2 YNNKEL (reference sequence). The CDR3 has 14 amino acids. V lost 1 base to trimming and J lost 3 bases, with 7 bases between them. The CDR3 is CASSQGAPNQPQHF. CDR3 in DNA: TGTGCCAGCAGCCAAGGGGCCCCCAATCAGCCCCAGCATTTT.

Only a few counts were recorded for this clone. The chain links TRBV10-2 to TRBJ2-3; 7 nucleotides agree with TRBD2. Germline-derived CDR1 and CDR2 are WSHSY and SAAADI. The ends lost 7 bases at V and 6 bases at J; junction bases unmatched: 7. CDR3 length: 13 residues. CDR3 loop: CASMVGAGDTQYF. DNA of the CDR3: TGCGCCAGCATGGTTGGAGCGGGGGATACGCAGTATTTT.

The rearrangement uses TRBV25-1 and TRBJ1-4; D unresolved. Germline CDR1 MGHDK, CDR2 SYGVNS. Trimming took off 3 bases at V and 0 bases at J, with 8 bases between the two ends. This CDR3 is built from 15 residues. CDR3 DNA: TGTGCCAGCAGTGATCTCGGTCCAACTAATGAAAAACTGTTTTTT. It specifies CASSDLGPTNEKLFF.

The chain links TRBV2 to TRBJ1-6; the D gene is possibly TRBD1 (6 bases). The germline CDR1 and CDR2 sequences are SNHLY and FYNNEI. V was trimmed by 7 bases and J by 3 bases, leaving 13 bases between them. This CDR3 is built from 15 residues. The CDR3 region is CASTKLGGYNSPLHF. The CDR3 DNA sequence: TGTGCCAGCACCAAGCTAGGGGGCTATAATTCACCCCTCCACTTT. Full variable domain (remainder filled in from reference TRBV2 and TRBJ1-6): EPEVTQTPSHQVTQMGQEVILRCVPISNHLYFYWYRQILGQKVEFLVSFYNNEISEKSEIFDDQFSVERPDGSNFTLKIRSTKLEDSAMYFCASTKLGGYNSPLHFGNGTRLTVT.

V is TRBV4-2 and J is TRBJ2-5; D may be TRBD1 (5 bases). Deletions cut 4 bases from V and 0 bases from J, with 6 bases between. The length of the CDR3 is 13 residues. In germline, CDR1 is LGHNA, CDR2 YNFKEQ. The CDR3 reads CASSPTDQETQYF. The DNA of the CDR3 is TGTGCCAGCAGCCCGACAGACCAAGAGACCCAGTACTTC.

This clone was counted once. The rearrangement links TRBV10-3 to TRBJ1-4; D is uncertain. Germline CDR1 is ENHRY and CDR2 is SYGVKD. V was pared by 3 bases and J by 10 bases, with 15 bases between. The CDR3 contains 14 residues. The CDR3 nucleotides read TGTGCCATCAGTGATTTAGGCGGAGATGGAAAACTGTTTTTT. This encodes CAISDLGGDGKLFF.

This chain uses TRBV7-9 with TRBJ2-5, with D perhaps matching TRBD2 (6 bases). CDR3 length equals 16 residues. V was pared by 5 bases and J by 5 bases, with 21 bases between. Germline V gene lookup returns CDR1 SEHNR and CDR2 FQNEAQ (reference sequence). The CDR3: CASSPLWGVVKETQYF. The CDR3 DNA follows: TGTGCCAGCAGCCCCCTATGGGGGGTTGTAAAGGAGACCCAGTACTTC.

Here the CDR3 reads CASSQLPGLAARSYNEQFF. CDR3 sequence (DNA): TGCGCCAGCAGTCAATTACCGGGACTAGCGGCCCGCTCCTACAATGAGCAGTTCTTC. The chain links TRBV23-1 to TRBJ2-1; TRBD2 agrees at 11 bases. TRBV23-1 is reported as an ORF; its role is uncertain. Germline trimming cut 1 base from V and 0 bases from J; bases unmatched to any gene: 8. The CDR3 contains 19 residues.